This TCR beta chain is from a study of post-analysis software for immune sequencing data. Across the study: Relapsing-remitting, secondary progressive and progressive-relapsing multiple sclerosis courses were included.

The germline gives CDR1 MDHEN, CDR2 SYDVKM. After removal of 4 bases from V and 4 bases from J, the junction contained 15 bases not matched to a gene. This CDR3 spans 17 amino acids. cDNA libraries for TCR beta contained unique molecular identifiers. Input populations of about 0.85 to 11 million T cells gave rise to about 480,000 cDNA molecules. TCRdb reprocessed the PCR reads with MiXCR, giving one entry per CDR3 protein. The table shows fewer than 550,000 distinct CDR3 sequences, with approximately 31% occurring only once. The study's findings and limits: With F measure, samples from one preparation batch clustered together strongly. Controls significantly exceeded multiple sclerosis patients in normalized Chao1 diversity. The study found TRBV5-6, TRBV5-1 and TRBV20-1 among five TRBV segments more frequent in patients than controls.

As regards this clonotype: Its target is unknown.

The chain couples TRBV28 to TRBJ2-5; 7 bases align to TRBD2. The sequenced material came from blood. The clonotype comes from a girl between 2 and 17 years old with multiple sclerosis. Here the CDR3 reads CASSSSFLYREGETQYF. The DNA for the CDR3 is TGTGCCAGCAGTTCCTCCTTCCTCTATAGGGAGGGAGAGACCCAGTACTTC.